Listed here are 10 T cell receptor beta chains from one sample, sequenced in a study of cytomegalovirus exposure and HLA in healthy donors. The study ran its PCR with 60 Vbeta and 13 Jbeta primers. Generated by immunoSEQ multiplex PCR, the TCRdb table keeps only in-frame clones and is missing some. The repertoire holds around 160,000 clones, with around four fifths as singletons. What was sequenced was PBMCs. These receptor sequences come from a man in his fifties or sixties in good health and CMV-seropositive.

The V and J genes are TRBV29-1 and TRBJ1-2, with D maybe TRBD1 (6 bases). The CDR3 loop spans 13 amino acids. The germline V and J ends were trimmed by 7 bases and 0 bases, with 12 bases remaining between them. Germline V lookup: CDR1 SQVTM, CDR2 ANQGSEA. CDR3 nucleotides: TGCAGCGCTCCGGACAGCTCTAACTATGGCTACACCTTC. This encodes CSAPDSSNYGYTF.

As DNA, the CDR3 is TGCGCCAGCAGCCCAGGGACAGCTAACTATGGCTACACCTTC. Protein: CASSPGTANYGYTF. The V call is TRBV4-1, the J call TRBJ1-2; TRBD1 agrees at 7 bases. The CDR3 contains 14 residues. V was pared by 4 bases and J by 0 bases, with 2 bases of the junction left unmatched. From germline, CDR1 is MGHRA and CDR2 YSYEKL.

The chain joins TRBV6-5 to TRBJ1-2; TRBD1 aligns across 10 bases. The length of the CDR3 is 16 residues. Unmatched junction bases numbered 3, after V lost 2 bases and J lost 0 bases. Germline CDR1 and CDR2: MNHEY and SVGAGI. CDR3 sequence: CASSYMGQGTNYGYTF. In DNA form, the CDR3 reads TGTGCCAGCAGTTACATGGGACAGGGGACTAACTATGGCTACACCTTC.

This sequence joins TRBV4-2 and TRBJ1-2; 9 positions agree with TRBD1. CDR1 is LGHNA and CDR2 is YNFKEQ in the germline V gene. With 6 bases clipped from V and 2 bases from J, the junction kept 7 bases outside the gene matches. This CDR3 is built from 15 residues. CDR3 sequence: CASSTGQGTNYGYTF. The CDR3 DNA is TGTGCCAGCAGTACGGGACAGGGAACGAACTATGGCTACACCTTC.

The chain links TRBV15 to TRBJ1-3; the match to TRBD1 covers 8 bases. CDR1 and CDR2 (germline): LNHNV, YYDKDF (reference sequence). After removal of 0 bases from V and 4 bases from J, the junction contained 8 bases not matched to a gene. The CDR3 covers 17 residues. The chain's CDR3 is CATSRDPPTGDGNTIYF. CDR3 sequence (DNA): TGTGCCACCAGCAGAGATCCACCGACAGGGGACGGAAACACCATATATTTT. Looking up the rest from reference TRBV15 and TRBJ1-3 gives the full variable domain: DAMVIQNPRYQVTQFGKPVTLSCSQTLNHNVMYWYQQKSSQAPKLLFHYYDKDFNNEADTPDNFQSRRPNTSFCFLDIRSPGLGDTAMYLCATSRDPPTGDGNTIYFGEGSWLTVV.

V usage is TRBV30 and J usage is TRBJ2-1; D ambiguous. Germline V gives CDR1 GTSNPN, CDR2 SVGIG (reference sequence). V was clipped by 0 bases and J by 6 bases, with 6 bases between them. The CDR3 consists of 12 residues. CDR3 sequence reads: CAWSVFSNEQFF. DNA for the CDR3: TGTGCCTGGAGTGTTTTCAGCAATGAGCAGTTCTTC.

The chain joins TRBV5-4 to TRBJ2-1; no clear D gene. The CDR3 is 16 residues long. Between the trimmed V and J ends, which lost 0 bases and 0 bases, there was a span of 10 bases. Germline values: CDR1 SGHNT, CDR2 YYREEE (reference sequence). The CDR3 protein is CASSLAGGSSYNEQFF. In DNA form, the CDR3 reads TGTGCCAGCAGCTTGGCCGGCGGAAGCTCCTACAATGAGCAGTTCTTC.

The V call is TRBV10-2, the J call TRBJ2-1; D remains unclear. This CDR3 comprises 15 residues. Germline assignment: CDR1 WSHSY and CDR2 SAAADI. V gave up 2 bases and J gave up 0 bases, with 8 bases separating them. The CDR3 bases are TGCGCCAGCAGTGAGGATGCTAGCTCCTACAATGAGCAGTTCTTC. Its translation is CASSEDASSYNEQFF.

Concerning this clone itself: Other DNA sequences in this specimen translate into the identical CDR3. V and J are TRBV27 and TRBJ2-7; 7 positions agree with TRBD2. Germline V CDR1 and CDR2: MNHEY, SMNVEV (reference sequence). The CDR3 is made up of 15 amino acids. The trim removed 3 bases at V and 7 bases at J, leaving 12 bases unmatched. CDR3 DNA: TGTGCCAGCAGTTTTGCGGGAGAAGGCGCTACGGAGCAGTACTTC. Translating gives CASSFAGEGATEQYF.

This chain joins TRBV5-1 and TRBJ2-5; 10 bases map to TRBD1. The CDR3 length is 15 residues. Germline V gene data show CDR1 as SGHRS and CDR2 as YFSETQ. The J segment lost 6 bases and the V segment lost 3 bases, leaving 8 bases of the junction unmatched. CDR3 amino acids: CASSYGQGGSQTQYF. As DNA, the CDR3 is TGCGCCAGCAGCTACGGACAGGGGGGATCTCAGACCCAGTACTTC.